This T cell receptor beta chain was sequenced for a study of beta chain features in type 1 diabetes. V was clipped by 4 bases and J by 3 bases; unmatched bases: 13. The CDR3 consists of 16 residues. The germline gives CDR1 GTSNPN, CDR2 SVGIG (reference sequence). Of the isolated RNA, all was reverse transcribed, and so the sequenced material was expressed TCRB transcripts. Measured with immunoSEQ multiplex PCR; TCRdb has only the in-frame clones, and not every one. The sample shows 250,000 to 350,000 clones, 12% to 15% of them seen only once. The sequence derives from a man younger than 40 in good health. The chain carries TRBV30 and TRBJ1-1, with TRBD1 matching 8 bases. The source material was central memory CD4+ T cells from blood. This CDR3 reads CAWNRKTGGLDTEAFF. In nucleotides, the CDR3 is TGTGCCTGGAATCGTAAAACAGGGGGTCTAGACACTGAAGCTTTCTTT.